This T cell receptor beta chain originates from a study of Tregs in tolerant kidney transplant recipients. Measured with immunoSEQ multiplex PCR; TCRdb has only the in-frame clones, and not every one. The table lists roughly 48,000 clones. V dropped 3 bases and J dropped 5; count of bases not matched to a gene: 9. Germline lookup yields CDR1 DFQATT and CDR2 SNEGSKA (reference sequence). The CDR3 runs 14 residues. Notes on this clone: The CDR3 goes on 3 residues after the read ends, and that part is filled in from the germline J gene.

The chain has TRBV20-1 and TRBJ1-1; TRBD1 matches at 7 bases. This sequence was found in a human donor who received a combined kidney and bone marrow transplant. Sequenced material: CD4+ T cells from blood, taken before the transplant. Incomplete CDR3 DNA: TGCAGTGCTAGTCCCTTCAGGACAGGTACTGAA. This codes for CSASPFRTGTE. The CDR3 in its entirety is CSASPFRTGTEAFF.